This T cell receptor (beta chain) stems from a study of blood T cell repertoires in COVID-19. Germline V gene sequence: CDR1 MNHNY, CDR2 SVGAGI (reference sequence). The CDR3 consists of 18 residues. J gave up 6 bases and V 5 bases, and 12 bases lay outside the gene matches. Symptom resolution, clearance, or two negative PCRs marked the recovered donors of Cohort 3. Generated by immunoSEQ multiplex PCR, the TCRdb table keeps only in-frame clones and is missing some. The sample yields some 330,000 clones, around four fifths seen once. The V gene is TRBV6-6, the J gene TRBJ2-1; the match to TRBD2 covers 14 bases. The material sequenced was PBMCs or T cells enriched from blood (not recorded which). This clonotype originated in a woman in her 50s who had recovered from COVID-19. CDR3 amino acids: CASSRGLAGERRGNEQFF. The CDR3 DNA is TGTGCCAGCAGTCGGGGACTAGCGGGGGAGCGAAGGGGCAATGAGCAGTTCTTC.